The source of this T cell receptor (beta chain) is a study of T cells after yellow fever vaccination. Study-level background: The authors prepared low-cell-number fractions using SMART-Seq v4 Ultra Low Input.

This clonotype was detected ten times or more. In germline, CDR1 is SGHDT, CDR2 YYEEEE. There are 16 residues in the CDR3. V lost 0 bases and J 3 bases, leaving 14 bases between the germline ends. MiXCR, applied by TCRdb to the 5' RACE reads, yields one record per CDR3 protein. The sample contains under 300,000 distinct CDR3 sequences, 6.5% to 8.5% of which appear only once. The sequences come from CD4+ T cells sorted from PBMCs, collected 15 days after the yellow fever booster vaccination. The rearrangement uses TRBV5-6 and TRBJ2-3; tentative D call: TRBD2 (5 bases). The TCR was taken from a man aged 25 to 45 who received the YFV17D yellow fever vaccine. In nucleotides, the CDR3 is TGTGCCAGCAGCTTGGCGGTACTCAGGAGGACAGATACGCAGTATTTT. Translation: CASSLAVLRRTDTQYF.